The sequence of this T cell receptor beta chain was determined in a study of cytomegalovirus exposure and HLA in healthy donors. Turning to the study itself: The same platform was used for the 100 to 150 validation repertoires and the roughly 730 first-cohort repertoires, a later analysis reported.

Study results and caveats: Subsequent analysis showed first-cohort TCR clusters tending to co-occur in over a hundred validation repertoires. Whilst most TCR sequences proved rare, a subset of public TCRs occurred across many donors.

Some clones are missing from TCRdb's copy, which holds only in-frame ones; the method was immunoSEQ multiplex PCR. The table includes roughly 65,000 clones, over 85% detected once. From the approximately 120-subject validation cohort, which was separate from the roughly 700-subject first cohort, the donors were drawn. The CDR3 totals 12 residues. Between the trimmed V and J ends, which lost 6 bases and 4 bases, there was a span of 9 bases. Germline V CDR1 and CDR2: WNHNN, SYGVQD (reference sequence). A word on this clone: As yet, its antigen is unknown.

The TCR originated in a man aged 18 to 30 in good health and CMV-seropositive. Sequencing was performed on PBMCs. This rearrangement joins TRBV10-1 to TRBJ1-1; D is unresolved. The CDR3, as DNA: TGCGCCAGCAGAGGTCCGGGCACTGAAGCTTTCTTT. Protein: CASRGPGTEAFF.